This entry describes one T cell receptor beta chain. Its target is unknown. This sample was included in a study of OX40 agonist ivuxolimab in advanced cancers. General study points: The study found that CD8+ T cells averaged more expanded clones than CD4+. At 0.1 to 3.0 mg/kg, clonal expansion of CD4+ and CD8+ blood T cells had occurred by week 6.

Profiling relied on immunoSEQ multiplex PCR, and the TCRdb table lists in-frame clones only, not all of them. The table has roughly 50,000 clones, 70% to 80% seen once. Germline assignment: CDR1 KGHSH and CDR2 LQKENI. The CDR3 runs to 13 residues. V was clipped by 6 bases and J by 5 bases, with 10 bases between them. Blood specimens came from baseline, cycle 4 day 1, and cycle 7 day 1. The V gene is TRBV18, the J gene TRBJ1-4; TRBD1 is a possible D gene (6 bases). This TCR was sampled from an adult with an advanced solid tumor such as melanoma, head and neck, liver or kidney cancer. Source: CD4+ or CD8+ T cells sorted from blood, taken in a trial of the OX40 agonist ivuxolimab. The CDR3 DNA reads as TGTGCCAGCTCGTCACAGGGAAATGAAAAACTGTTTTTT. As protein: CASSSQGNEKLFF. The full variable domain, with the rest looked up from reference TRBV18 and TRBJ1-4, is NAGVMQNPRHLVRRRGQEARLRCSPMKGHSHVYWYRQLPEEGLKFMVYLQKENIIDESGMPKERFSAEFPKEGPSILRIQQVVRGDSAAYFCASSSQGNEKLFFGSGTQLSVL.